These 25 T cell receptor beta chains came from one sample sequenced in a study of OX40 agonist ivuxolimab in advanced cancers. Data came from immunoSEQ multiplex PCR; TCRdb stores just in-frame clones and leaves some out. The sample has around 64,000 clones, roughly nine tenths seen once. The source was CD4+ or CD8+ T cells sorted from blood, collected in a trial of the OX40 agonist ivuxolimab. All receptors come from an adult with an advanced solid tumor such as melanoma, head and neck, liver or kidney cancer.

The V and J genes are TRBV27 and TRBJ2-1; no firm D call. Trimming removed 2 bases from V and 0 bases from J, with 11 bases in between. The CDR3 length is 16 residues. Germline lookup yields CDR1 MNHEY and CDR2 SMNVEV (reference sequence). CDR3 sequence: CASSLVGFSSYNEQFF. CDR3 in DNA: TGTGCCAGCAGTTTAGTCGGGTTTAGCTCCTACAATGAGCAGTTCTTC.

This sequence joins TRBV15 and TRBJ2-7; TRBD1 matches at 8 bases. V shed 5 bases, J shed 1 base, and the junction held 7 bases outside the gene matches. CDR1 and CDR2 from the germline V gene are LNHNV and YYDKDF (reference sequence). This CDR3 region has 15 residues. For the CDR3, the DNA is TGTGCCACCAGCTCGCCCAGGACAGGGTCCTACGAGCAGTACTTC. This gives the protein CATSSPRTGSYEQYF.

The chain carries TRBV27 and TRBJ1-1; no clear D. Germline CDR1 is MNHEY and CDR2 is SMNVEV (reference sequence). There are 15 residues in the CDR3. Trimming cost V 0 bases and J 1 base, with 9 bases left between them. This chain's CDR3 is CASSLSQRTNTEAFF. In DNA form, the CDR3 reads TGTGCCAGCAGTTTATCGCAGCGTACGAACACTGAAGCTTTCTTT.

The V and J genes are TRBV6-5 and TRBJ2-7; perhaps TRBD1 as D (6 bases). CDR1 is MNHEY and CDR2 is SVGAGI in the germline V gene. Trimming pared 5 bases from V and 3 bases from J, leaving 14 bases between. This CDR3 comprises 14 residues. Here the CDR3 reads CASSMGAGVYEQYF. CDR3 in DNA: TGTGCCAGCAGTATGGGGGCGGGTGTCTACGAGCAGTACTTC.

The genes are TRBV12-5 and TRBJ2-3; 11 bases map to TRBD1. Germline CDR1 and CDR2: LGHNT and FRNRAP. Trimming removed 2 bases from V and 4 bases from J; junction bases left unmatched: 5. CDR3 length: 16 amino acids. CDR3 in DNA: TGTGCTAGTGGTTTGACAGGACAGGGGGCCTCAGATACGCAGTATTTT. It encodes CASGLTGQGASDTQYF.

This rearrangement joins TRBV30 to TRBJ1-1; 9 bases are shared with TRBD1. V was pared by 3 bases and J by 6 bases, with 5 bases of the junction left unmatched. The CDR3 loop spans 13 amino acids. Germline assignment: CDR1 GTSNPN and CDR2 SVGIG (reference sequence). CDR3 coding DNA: TGTGCCTGGAGGGGACAGGGTTGGCCTGAAGCTTTCTTT. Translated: CAWRGQGWPEAFF.

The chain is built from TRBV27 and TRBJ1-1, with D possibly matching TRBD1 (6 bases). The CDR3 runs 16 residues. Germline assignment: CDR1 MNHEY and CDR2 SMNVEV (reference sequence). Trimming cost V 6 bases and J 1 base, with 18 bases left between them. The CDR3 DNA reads TGTGCCAGCAGCCCTAACCTCGGACAGTCGAACACTGAAGCTTTCTTT. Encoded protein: CASSPNLGQSNTEAFF.

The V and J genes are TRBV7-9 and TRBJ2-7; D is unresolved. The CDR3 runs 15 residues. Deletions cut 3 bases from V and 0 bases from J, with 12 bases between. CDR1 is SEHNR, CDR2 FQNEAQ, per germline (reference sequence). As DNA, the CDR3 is TGTGCCAGCAGCTTTGTCCGGATGAGCTCCTACGAGCAGTACTTC. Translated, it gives CASSFVRMSSYEQYF.

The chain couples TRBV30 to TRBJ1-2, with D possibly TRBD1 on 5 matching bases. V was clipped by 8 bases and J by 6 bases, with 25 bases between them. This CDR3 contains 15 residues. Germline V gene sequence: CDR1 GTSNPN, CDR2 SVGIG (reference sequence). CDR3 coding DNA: TGTGCCCAAGAGGGACGAAAGGGAGGGAGTGATGGCTACACCTTC. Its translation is CAQEGRKGGSDGYTF.

CDR3 DNA: TGTGCCAGCAGCTTAGGCTTCTACAATGAGCAGTTCTTC. As protein: CASSLGFYNEQFF. The chain uses TRBV7-9 and TRBJ2-1; D ambiguous. Per the germline V gene, CDR1 is SEHNR and CDR2 is FQNEAQ (reference sequence). Between the trimmed V and J ends, which lost 1 base and 3 bases, there was a span of 4 bases. The CDR3 consists of 13 residues.

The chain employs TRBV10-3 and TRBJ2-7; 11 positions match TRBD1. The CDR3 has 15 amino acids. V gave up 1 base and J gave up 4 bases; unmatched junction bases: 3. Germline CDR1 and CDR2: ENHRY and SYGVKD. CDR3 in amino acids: CAISELGQGAYEQYF. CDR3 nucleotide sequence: TGTGCCATCAGTGAGTTAGGACAGGGGGCGTACGAGCAGTACTTC.

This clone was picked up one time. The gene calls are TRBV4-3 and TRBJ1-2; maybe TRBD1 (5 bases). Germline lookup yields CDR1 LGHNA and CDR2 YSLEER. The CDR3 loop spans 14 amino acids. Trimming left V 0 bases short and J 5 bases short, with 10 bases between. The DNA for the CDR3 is TGCGCCAGCAGCCAAGACAGGGTTGGTTATGGCTACACCTTC. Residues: CASSQDRVGYGYTF.

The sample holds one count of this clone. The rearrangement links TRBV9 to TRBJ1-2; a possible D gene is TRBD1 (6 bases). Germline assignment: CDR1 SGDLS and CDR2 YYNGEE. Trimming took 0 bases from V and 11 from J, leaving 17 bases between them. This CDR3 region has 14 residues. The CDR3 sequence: CASSVAPTGLEYTF. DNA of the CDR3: TGTGCCAGCAGCGTAGCCCCAACAGGGTTAGAATACACCTTC.

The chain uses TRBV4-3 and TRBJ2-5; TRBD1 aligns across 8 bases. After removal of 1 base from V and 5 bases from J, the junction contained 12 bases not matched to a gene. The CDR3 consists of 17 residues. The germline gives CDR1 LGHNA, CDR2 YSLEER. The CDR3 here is CASSQGTGRIVGETQYF. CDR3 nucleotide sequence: TGCGCCAGCAGCCAAGGGACAGGGAGGATTGTCGGGGAGACCCAGTACTTC.

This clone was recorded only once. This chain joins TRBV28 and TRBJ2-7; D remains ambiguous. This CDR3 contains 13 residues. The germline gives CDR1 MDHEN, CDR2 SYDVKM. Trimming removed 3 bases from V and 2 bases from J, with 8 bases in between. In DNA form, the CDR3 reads TGTGCCAGCAGTTTTGGCGGTACCTACGAGCAGTACTTC. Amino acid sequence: CASSFGGTYEQYF.

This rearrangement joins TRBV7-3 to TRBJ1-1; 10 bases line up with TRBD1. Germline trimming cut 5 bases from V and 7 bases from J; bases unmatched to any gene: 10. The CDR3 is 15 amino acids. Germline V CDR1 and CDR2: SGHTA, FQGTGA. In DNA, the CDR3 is TGTGCCAGCAGCCTGGGACAGGGGAGGAGGCTTGAAGCTTTCTTT. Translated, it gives CASSLGQGRRLEAFF.

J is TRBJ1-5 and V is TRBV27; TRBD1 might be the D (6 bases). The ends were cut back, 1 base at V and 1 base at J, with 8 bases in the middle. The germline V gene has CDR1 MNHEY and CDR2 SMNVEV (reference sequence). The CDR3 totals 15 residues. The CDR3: CASSLYRESNQPQHF. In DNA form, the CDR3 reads TGTGCCAGCAGTTTATACAGGGAAAGCAATCAGCCCCAGCATTTT.

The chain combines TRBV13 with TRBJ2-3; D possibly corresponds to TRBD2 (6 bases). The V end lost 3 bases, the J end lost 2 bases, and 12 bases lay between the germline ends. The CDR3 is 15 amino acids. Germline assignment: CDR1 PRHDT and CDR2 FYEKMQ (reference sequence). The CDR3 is CASSFRRGDTDTQYF. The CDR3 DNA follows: TGTGCCAGCAGCTTCCGACGCGGGGACACAGATACGCAGTATTTT.

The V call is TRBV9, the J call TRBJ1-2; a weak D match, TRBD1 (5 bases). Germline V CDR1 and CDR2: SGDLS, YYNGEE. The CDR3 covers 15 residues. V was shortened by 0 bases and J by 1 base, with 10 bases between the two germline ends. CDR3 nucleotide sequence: TGTGCCAGCAGCGTAGGACAGCCTGGTAACTATGGCTACACCTTC. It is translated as CASSVGQPGNYGYTF.

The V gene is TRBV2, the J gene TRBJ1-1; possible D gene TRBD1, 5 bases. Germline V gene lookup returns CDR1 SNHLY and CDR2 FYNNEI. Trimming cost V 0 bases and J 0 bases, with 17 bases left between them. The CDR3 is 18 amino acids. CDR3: CASSEALGQGYVNTEAFF. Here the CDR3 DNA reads TGTGCCAGCAGTGAAGCGTTGGGGCAGGGATATGTGAACACTGAAGCTTTCTTT.

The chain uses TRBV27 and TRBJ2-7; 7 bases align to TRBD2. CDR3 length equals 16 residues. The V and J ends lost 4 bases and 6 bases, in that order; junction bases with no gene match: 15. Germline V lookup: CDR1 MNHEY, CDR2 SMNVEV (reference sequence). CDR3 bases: TGTGCCAGCAGTTCGGGGAGGGGAGGGGTGAATCTCGAGCAGTACTTC. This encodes CASSSGRGGVNLEQYF.

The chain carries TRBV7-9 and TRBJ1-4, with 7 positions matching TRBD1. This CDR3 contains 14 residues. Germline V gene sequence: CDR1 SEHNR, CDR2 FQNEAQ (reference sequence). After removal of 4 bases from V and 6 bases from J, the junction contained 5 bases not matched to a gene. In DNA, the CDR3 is TGTGCCAGCAGCTCCCAGGGGGTGGATGAAAAACTGTTTTTT. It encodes CASSSQGVDEKLFF.

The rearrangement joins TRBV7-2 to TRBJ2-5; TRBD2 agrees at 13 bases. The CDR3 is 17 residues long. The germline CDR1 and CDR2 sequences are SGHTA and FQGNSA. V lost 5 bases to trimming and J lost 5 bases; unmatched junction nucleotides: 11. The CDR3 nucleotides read TGTGCCAGCAGCCACCAACTACTAGCGGGGGGGCCGGAGACCCAGTACTTC. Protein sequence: CASSHQLLAGGPETQYF.

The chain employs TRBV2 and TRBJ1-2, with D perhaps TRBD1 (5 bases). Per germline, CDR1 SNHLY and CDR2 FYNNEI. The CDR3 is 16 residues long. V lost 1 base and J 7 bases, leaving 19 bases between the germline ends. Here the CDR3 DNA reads TGTGCCAGCAGTGAAGATGGTGGGCAGGGCCAGGGTGGCTACACCTTC. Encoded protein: CASSEDGGQGQGGYTF.

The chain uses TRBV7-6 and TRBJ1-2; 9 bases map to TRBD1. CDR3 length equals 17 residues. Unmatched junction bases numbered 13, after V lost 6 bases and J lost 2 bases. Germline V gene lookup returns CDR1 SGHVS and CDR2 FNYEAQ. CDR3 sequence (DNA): TGTGCCAGCAGTCCCACGACAGGGGGAGGTTCAAACTATGGCTACACCTTC. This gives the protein CASSPTTGGGSNYGYTF.